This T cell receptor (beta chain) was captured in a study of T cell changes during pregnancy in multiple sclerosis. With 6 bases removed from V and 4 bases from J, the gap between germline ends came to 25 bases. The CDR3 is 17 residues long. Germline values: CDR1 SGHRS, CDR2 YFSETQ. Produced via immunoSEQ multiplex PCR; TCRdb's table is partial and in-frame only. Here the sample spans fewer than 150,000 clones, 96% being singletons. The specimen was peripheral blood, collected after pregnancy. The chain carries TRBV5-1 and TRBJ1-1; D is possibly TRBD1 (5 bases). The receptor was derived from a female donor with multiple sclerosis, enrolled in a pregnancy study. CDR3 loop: CASKGGTWLNGGTEAFF. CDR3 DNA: TGCGCCAGCAAAGGCGGGACCTGGCTGAACGGTGGCACTGAAGCTTTCTTT.